This TCR beta chain was captured in a study of cytomegalovirus exposure and HLA in healthy donors. Study outcomes and limitations: A later analysis linked around 17,000 TCR beta sequences to HLA alleles at 0.05 false discovery rate.

Whereas donors were nominally healthy upon sampling, unrecorded immune exposures were probable. V lost 5 bases, J lost 9 bases, and 9 bases stayed unmatched. CDR3 size: 14 residues. Germline lookup yields CDR1 SGHTA and CDR2 FQGNSA. As regards this clone: Its antigen is undetermined.

60 Vbeta and 13 Jbeta primers were used in PCR. Assay used: immunoSEQ multiplex PCR; TCRdb lists only in-frame clones, some missing. The top ten hold about 1.4% of the sample, which has 180,000 or so clones, approximately 84% seen once. The sample comprised PBMCs. The gene calls are TRBV7-2 and TRBJ2-4; 8 nucleotides match TRBD1. This TCR derives from a girl aged 10 to 17 in good health and CMV-seropositive. CDR3 in DNA: TGTGCCAGCAGCCACGGACAGGGAATGGCCATTCAGTACTTC. Translated: CASSHGQGMAIQYF.